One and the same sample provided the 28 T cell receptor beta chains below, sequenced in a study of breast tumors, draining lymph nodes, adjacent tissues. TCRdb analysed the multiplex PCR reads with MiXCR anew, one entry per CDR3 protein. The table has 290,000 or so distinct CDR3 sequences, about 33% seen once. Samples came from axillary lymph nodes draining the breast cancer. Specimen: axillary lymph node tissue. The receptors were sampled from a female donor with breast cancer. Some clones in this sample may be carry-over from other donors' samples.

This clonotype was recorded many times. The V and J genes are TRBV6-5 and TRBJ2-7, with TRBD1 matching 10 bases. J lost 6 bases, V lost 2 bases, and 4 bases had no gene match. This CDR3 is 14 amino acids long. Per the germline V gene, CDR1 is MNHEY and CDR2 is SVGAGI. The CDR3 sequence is CASSYGTGVGEQYF. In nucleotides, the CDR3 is TGTGCCAGCAGTTACGGGACAGGGGTCGGCGAGCAGTACTTC.

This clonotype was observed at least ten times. CDR3 sequence (DNA): TGTGCCAGCAGCTTAGGGGTATCCAGGGGGCACAATGAGCAGTTCTTC. Protein sequence: CASSLGVSRGHNEQFF. V is TRBV7-2 and J is TRBJ2-1, with 8 bases aligning to TRBD1. V trimming: 1 base; J trimming: 5 bases; junction bases outside the gene matches: 7. The CDR3 has 16 residues. The germline V gene encodes CDR1 SGHTA and CDR2 FQGNSA.

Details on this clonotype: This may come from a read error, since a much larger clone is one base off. CDR3 sequence (DNA): TGTGCCAGCAGTCGACCCACCGCGGAGCTGTTTTTT. Amino acids: CASSRPTAELFF. The chain combines TRBV5-4 with TRBJ2-2, with D uncertain. The germline V gene has CDR1 SGHNT and CDR2 YYREEE (reference sequence). The CDR3 sequence is 12 residues long.

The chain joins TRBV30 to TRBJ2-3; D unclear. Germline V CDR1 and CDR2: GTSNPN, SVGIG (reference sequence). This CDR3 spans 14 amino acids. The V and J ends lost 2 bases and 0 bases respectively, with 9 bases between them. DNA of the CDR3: TGTGCCTGGAGTCCAACTCGCAGCACAGATACGCAGTATTTT. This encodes CAWSPTRSTDTQYF.

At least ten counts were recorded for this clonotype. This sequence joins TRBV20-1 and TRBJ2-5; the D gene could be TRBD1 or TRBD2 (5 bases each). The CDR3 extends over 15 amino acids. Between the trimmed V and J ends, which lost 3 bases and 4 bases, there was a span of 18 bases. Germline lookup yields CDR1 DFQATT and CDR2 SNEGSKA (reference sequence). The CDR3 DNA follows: TGCAGTGCTAGGGGTGCCGGGACCCATCGAGAGACCCAGTACTTC. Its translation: CSARGAGTHRETQYF.

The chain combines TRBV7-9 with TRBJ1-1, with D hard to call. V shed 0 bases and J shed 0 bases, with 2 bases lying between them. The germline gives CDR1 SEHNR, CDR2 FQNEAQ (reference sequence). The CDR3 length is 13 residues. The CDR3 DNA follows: TGTGCCAGCAGCTTAGCTTTGAACACTGAAGCTTTCTTT. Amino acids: CASSLALNTEAFF.

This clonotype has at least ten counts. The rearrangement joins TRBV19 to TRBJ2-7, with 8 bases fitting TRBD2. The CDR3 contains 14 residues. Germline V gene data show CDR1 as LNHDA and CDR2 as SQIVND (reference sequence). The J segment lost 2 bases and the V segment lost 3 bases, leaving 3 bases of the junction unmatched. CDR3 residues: CASSMEAGAYEQYF. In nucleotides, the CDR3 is TGTGCCAGTAGTATGGAAGCGGGAGCCTACGAGCAGTACTTC.

The CDR3 spells CASSLDGGETQYF. The CDR3 DNA reads as TGTGCCAGCAGCTTAGACGGCGGAGAGACCCAGTACTTC. The chain recombines TRBV7-2 with TRBJ2-5; D uncertain. Germline V CDR1 and CDR2: SGHTA, FQGNSA. The CDR3 spans 13 residues. Trimming stripped 1 base from V and 4 bases from J, with 7 bases between.

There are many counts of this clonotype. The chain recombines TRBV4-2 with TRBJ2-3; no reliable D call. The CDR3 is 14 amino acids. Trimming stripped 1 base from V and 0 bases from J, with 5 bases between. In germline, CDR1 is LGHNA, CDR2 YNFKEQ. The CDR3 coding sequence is TGTGCCAGCAGCCAAGGGGGTAGCACAGATACGCAGTATTTT. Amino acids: CASSQGGSTDTQYF.

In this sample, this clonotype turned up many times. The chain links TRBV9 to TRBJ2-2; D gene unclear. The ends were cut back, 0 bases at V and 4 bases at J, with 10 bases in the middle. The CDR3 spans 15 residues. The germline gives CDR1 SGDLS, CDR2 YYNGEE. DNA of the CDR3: TGTGCCAGCAGCGTAGTGAATAGCCCCACCGGGGAGCTGTTTTTT. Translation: CASSVVNSPTGELFF.

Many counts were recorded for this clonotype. The CDR3 sequence is CSAHKGAHEQYF. Here the CDR3 DNA reads TGCAGTGCTCACAAGGGGGCCCACGAGCAGTACTTC. The chain recombines TRBV20-1 with TRBJ2-7; 7 nucleotides agree with TRBD1. With 5 bases clipped from V and 5 bases from J, the junction kept 6 bases outside the gene matches. The CDR3 has 12 amino acids. Per the germline V gene, CDR1 is DFQATT and CDR2 is SNEGSKA (reference sequence).

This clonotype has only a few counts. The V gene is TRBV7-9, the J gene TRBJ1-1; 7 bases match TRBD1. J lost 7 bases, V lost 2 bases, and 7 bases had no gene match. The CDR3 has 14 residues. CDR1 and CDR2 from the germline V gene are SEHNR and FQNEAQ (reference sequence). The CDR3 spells CASSLLQGPYEAFF. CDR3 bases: TGTGCCAGCAGCTTATTACAGGGGCCGTATGAAGCTTTCTTT.

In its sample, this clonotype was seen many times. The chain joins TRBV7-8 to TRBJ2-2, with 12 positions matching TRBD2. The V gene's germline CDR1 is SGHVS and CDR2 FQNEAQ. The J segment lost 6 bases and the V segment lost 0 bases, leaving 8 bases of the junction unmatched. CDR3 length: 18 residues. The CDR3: CASSLARRLAGASGELFF. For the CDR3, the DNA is TGTGCCAGCAGCTTAGCGCGGCGACTAGCGGGAGCCTCCGGGGAGCTGTTTTTT.

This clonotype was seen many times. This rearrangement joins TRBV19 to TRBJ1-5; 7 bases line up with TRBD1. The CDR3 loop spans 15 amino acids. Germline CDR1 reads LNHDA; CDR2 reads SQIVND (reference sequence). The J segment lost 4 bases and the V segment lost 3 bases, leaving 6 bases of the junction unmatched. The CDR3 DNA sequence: TGTGCCAGTAGTATTGGAGGGACAGCTAATCAGCCCCAGCATTTT. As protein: CASSIGGTANQPQHF.

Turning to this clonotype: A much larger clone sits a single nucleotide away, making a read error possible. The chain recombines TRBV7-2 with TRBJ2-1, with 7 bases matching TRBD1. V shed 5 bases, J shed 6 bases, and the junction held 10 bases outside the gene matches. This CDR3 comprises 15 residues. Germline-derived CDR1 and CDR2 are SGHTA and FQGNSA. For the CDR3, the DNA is TGTGCCAGCAGCCCCATGGGACAGCCCGGCAATGAGCAGTTCTTC. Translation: CASSPMGQPGNEQFF.

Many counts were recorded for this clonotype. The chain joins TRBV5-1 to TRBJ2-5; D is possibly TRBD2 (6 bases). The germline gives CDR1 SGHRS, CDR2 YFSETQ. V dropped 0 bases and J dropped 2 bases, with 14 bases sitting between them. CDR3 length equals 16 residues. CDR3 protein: CASSLEASAKQETQYF. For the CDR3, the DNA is TGCGCCAGCAGCTTGGAGGCTAGCGCAAAACAAGAGACCCAGTACTTC.

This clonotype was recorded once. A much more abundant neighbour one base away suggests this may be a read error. The CDR3: CASSQGLAPSLYEQYF. The CDR3 DNA sequence: TGTGCCAGCAGCCAGGGACTAGCGCCTTCACTCTACGAGCAGTACTTC. The V call is TRBV5-1, the J call TRBJ2-7, with TRBD2 identical over 10 bases. This CDR3 has 16 residues. Germline-derived CDR1 and CDR2 are SGHRS and YFSETQ.

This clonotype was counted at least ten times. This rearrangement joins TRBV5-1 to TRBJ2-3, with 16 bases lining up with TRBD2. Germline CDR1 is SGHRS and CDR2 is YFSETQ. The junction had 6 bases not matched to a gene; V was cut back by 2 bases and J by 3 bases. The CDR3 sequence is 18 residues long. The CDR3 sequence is CASSFGTSGRVSTDTQYF. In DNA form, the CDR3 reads TGCGCCAGCAGCTTCGGGACTAGCGGGAGGGTATCGACAGATACGCAGTATTTT.

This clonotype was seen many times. CDR3 sequence reads: CASSLGGAGRGQETQYF. The CDR3 DNA follows: TGTGCCAGCAGCTTAGGTGGTGCCGGGAGGGGTCAAGAGACCCAGTACTTC. This chain joins TRBV11-3 and TRBJ2-5; 8 bases align to TRBD2. This CDR3 contains 17 residues. The V segment lost 1 base and the J segment 2 bases; nucleotides outside the gene matches: 9. From germline, CDR1 is SGHNT and CDR2 YENEEA.

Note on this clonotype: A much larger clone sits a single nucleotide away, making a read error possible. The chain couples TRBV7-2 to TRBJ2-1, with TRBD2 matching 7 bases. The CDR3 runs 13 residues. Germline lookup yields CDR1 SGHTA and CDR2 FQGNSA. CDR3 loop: CVSSPLASGEQFF. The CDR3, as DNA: TGTGTCAGCAGCCCACTGGCTAGCGGTGAGCAGTTCTTC.

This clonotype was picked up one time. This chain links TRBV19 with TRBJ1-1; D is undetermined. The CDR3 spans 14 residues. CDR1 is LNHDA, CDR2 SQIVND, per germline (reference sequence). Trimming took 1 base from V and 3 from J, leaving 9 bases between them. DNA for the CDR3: TGTGCCAGTAGTATAGCTCTGGGAGACACTGAAGCTTTCTTT. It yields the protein CASSIALGDTEAFF.

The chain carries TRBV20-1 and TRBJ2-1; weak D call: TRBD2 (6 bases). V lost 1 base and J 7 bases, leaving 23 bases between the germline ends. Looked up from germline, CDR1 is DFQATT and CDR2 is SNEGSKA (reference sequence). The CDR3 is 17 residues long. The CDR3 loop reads CSARVRPIAAGLNEQFF. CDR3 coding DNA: TGCAGTGCTAGAGTTAGGCCCATAGCGGCAGGTCTGAATGAGCAGTTCTTC.

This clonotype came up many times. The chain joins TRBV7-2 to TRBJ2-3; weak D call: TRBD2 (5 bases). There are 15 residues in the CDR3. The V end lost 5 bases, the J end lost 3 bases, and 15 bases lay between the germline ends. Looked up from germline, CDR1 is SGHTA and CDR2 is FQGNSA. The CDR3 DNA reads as TGTGCCAGCAGCCGGTGGCGGGTCGGTACAGATACGCAGTATTTT. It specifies CASSRWRVGTDTQYF.

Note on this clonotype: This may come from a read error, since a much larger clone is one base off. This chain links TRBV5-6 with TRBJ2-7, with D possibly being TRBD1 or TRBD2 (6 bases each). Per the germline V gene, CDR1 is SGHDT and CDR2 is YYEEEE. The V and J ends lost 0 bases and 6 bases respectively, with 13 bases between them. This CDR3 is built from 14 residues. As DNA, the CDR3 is TGTGCCAGCAGCTTGGGGACAGCGGGTCGCGAGCAGTACTTC. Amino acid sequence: CASSLGTAGREQYF.

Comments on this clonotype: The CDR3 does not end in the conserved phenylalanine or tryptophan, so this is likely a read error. The CDR3 protein is CASSPGTPAGPTDPQYL. DNA of the CDR3: TGTGCCAGCAGCCCAGGGACGCCCGCAGGTCCCACAGATCCGCAGTATCTT. The chain uses TRBV7-6 and TRBJ2-3, with D tentatively TRBD1 or TRBD2 (5 bases each). The CDR3 spans 17 residues. Germline V gene sequence: CDR1 SGHVS, CDR2 FNYEAQ.

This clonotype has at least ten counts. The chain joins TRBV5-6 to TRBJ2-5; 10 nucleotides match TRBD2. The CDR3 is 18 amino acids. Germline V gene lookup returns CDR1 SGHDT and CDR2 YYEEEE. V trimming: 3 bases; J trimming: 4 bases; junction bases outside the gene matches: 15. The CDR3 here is CASSSLGTSGAGIETQYF. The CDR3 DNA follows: TGTGCCAGCAGCTCTCTCGGTACTAGCGGGGCAGGGATAGAGACCCAGTACTTC.

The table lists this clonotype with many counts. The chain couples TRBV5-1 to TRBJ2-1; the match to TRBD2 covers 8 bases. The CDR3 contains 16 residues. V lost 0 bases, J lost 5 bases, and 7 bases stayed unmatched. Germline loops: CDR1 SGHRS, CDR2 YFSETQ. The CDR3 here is CASSLAIGRADNEQFF. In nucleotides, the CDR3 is TGCGCCAGCAGCTTGGCAATCGGGAGGGCCGACAATGAGCAGTTCTTC.

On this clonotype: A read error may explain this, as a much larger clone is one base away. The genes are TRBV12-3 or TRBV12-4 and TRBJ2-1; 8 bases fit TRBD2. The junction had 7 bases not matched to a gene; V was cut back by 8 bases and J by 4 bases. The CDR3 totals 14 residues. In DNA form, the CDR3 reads TGTGCCAGCGGGAGACTAGCGCGTTACAATGAGCAGTTCTTC. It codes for CASGRLARYNEQFF.